This T cell receptor (beta chain) was obtained from a study of T cells in Graves' hyperthyroidism and ophthalmopathy (dated by TCRdb to the late 2010s). As for the study more broadly: Peripheral blood samples were taken at the time of initial diagnosis, prior to any treatment. Thyroid tissue and blood T-cell repertoires from six Graves' hyperthyroidism patients were also compared in the study. Whether ophthalmopathy could be predicted prospectively was tested in an independent validation cohort made up of approximately 19 hyperthyroidism patients plus 17 patients who later progressed to ophthalmopathy. To identify distinguishing TCR V-J signatures, a discovery cohort of around 98 patients was used, comprising 43 with Graves' ophthalmopathy and approximately 57 with stable Graves' hyperthyroidism. After blood sampling, hyperthyroidism patients were treated with methimazole at a starting dose of 30 mg daily, and ophthalmopathy patients were treated with high-dose intravenous methylprednisolone. The paper describes TCR Vbeta CDR3 sequencing of 140 or so peripheral blood samples, made up of about 40 ophthalmopathy patients, roughly 80 hyperthyroidism patients and around 17 progressor patients. For training and testing, the 100 or so patients in the discovery cohort were randomly divided in a 7:3 ratio.

CDR1 and CDR2, looked up from the germline V gene, are MDHEN and SYDVKM. The CDR3, cysteine through phenylalanine, is 13 amino acids long. Just the 39-base CDR3 DNA is kept, in frame starting at base 1. The trim is 5 bases for V and 4 bases for J, with a gap of 11 bases between the germline ends. Ophthalmopathy patients had moderately to severely active disease, with a Clinical Activity Score of 3 or more, a NOSPECS grade of 4 or more, and a disease duration of less than 3 months. Patients with uncontrolled infections, other autoimmune diseases, pregnancy or lactation were excluded. Clinical symptoms, serum thyroxine and TRAb, thyroid ultrasound, and orbital computed tomography formed the basis for the diagnoses. Ficoll-Paque density gradient centrifugation was used to isolate PBMCs from around 10 ml of fresh peripheral blood. Total RNA was extracted with Trizol reagent, and quality was checked on an Agilent 2100 Bioanalyzer.

Regarding this clonotype: What antigen it recognizes has not been identified. Base qualities are not at hand, and no much larger clone is one base apart.

Overall results and qualifications from the work: During validation, the model predicted progression to ophthalmopathy a median of about 5.9 months ahead of onset, with almost 71% sensitivity and more than 72% specificity. Most expanded thyroid clonotypes (frequency above 0.001) were also detected in blood, a finding suggesting that blood repertoires may reflect thyroid immune responses. Ophthalmopathy was separated from stable hyperthyroidism by a 13 V-J signature model, with around 90% sensitivity and roughly 84% specificity obtained in cross-validation and 80%/75% obtained in testing. Sample size was not statistically predetermined, and investigators were not blinded to group allocation.

The TCR beta CDR3 regions were amplified from RNA transcripts. The first round of RT-PCR for the TCR CDR3 was performed with the HTBI primer set and the Qiagen OneStep RT-PCR kit. The libraries were constructed in a second round of multiplex PCR and then size-selected and purified. Libraries were sequenced paired-end with 100 bp reads on an Illumina HiSeq2000. In the original analysis: SOAPnuke was used to process the raw data, removing reads that contained adapters or uncalled bases, had a mean Phred below 15, or lacked an exact match to the constant primer or identifier. High-quality paired reads were merged with COPE v1.2.5, and unique nucleotide sequences were defined as clonotypes. MiTCR v1.1 was used to align clonotypes to the IMGT TRBV, TRBD and TRBJ reference segments. The analysis was restricted to V-J combinations with a frequency above 0.0001, which together covered 99.2% of the repertoires. A TCS score was defined as the ratio between F50 (clonal expansion) and ExV (chaos), using BLOSUM62-based TCRdist between CDR3 peptides within each V-J. Welch's t-statistics and random forest reduced some 510 V-J features to about 13, which were used in a naive Bayes classifier (R e1071). The raw public data were reprocessed by TCRdb itself: fastp quality trimming at Q25, MiXCR clonotype calling, in-frame beta chains only. CDR3 protein sequences are deduplicated, and each keeps its most common genes and DNA. These V and J calls rely on TCRdb rather than the paper's analysis. The sample table lists nearly 250,000 distinct CDR3 sequences, around 26% of them with a count of one. The ten largest clones capture approximately 35% of the sample.

The TCR originated in a woman aged 40 to 50 with Graves' ophthalmopathy. The sequence joins TRBV28 to TRBJ1-2; possibly the D gene is TRBD1, per 6 matching bases. Sequences were obtained from blood. The nucleotide sequence is given as TGTGCCAGCAGTGCACAGGGACCCTATGGCTACACCTTC. It specifies CASSAQGPYGYTF.